Presented here are 10 T cell receptor beta chains from one specimen sequenced in a study of blood T cell repertoires in COVID-19. Only in-frame clones appear in the TCRdb table, and some are missing; sequencing was by immunoSEQ multiplex PCR. The sample carries about 190,000 clones, 70% to 85% recorded once. Material: peripheral blood. The receptors originated from a woman in her forties or fifties with acute or convalescent COVID-19.

The V gene is TRBV6-5, the J gene TRBJ1-2; the D is unclear. Germline lookup yields CDR1 MNHEY and CDR2 SVGAGI. V was trimmed by 2 bases and J by 0 bases, leaving 13 bases between them. The CDR3 has 16 residues. The chain's CDR3 is CASSYAGGVANYGYTF. CDR3 DNA sequence: TGTGCCAGCAGTTACGCCGGAGGCGTAGCTAACTATGGCTACACCTTC.

This sequence joins TRBV5-4 and TRBJ1-2; 7 nucleotides line up with TRBD1. After removal of 3 bases from V and 4 bases from J, the junction contained 3 bases not matched to a gene. The CDR3 runs to 13 residues. CDR1 and CDR2 (germline): SGHNT, YYREEE (reference sequence). The CDR3: CASSWTGRYGYTF. The CDR3 DNA sequence: TGTGCCAGCAGCTGGACAGGACGCTATGGCTACACCTTC.

V is TRBV6-5 and J is TRBJ2-3; 11 nucleotides agree with TRBD2. The CDR3 sequence is 16 residues long. Trimming removed 2 bases from V and 2 bases from J; junction bases left unmatched: 3. Germline V lookup: CDR1 MNHEY, CDR2 SVGAGI. CDR3 protein: CASSYDSGGATDTQYF. The CDR3 DNA sequence: TGTGCCAGCAGTTACGATAGCGGGGGGGCCACAGATACGCAGTATTTT.

The gene calls are TRBV13 and TRBJ2-1, with D uncertain. CDR1 is PRHDT and CDR2 is FYEKMQ in the germline V gene (reference sequence). The CDR3 length is 14 residues. Trimming took off 5 bases at V and 3 bases at J, with 11 bases between the two ends. The DNA of the CDR3 is TGTGCCAGCAGCCGATCTACCGGCTACAATGAGCAGTTCTTC. Translating it yields CASSRSTGYNEQFF.

The rearrangement joins TRBV2 to TRBJ2-1; TRBD2 matches at 10 bases. Losses at the gene ends were 2 bases for V and 7 bases for J; bases not matched to a gene: 5. Germline CDR1 is SNHLY and CDR2 is FYNNEI. The CDR3 sequence is 15 residues long. The CDR3 region has the DNA TGTGCCAGCAGTGAAAGACTAGCGGGTGGTAATGAGCAGTTCTTC. This codes for CASSERLAGGNEQFF.

The chain employs TRBV27 and TRBJ2-7; possibly TRBD2 for D (5 bases). The length of the CDR3 is 13 residues. Between the trimmed V and J ends, which lost 4 bases and 5 bases, there was a span of 12 bases. Germline-derived CDR1 and CDR2 are MNHEY and SMNVEV (reference sequence). CDR3 sequence: CASSSRARDEQYF. CDR3 coding DNA: TGTGCCAGCAGTTCGAGGGCCCGGGACGAGCAGTACTTC.

This clone has only one observation. This chain joins TRBV6-5 and TRBJ1-6; tentatively, D is TRBD1 (6 bases). CDR3 length: 12 amino acids. The V end lost 5 bases, the J end lost 11 bases, and 10 bases lay between the germline ends. Germline CDR1 reads MNHEY; CDR2 reads SVGAGI. Here the CDR3 DNA reads TGTGCCAGCAGTCGCACAGGGACACCCCTCCACTTT. Residues: CASSRTGTPLHF.

This clone was detected once. This chain uses TRBV2 with TRBJ2-5, with 8 bases aligning to TRBD1. This CDR3 is 14 amino acids long. V lost 5 bases, J lost 4 bases, and 6 bases stayed unmatched. Germline V CDR1 and CDR2: SNHLY, FYNNEI. This CDR3 is CASSFDRGRETQYF. As DNA, the CDR3 is TGTGCCAGCAGTTTTGACAGGGGCAGAGAGACCCAGTACTTC.

The V and J genes are TRBV9 and TRBJ2-1; TRBD2 agrees at 10 bases. CDR3 length: 16 residues. Trimming removed 4 bases from V and 9 bases from J; junction bases left unmatched: 13. The germline V gene has CDR1 SGDLS and CDR2 YYNGEE. The CDR3 DNA is TGTGCCAGCAGCACTCAAGGGGGACTAGCGTCTAGTGAGCAGTTCTTC. This gives the protein CASSTQGGLASSEQFF.

The V call is TRBV30, the J call TRBJ1-3; 7 positions match TRBD1. CDR1 and CDR2 from the germline V gene are GTSNPN and SVGIG (reference sequence). There are 13 residues in the CDR3. Losses at the gene ends were 5 bases for V and 7 bases for J; bases not matched to a gene: 8. CDR3: CAWGGQLRNTIYF. CDR3 coding DNA: TGTGCCTGGGGGGGACAGCTTAGGAACACCATATATTTT.